The next 3 T cell receptor beta chains were all read from a single sample in a study of Ad26.COV2.S vaccination and SARS-CoV-2 variants. Using immunoSEQ multiplex PCR, the repertoire was profiled, and TCRdb retains in-frame clones only, with some absent. The sample has 400,000 to 450,000 clones; over 75% are singletons. Specified treatment: some 19 received Ad26.COV2.S at low or high dose, single or two shots; about 5 received placebo; per-sample allocation not given. Samples were taken on day 63 after the first vaccine or placebo injection. Source: peripheral blood, taken in a trial of Ad26.COV2.S vaccine versus placebo. Source of these receptors: a person between 18 and 60 years old who received the Ad26.COV2.S COVID-19 vaccine or a placebo.

The rearrangement links TRBV12-3 or TRBV12-4 to TRBJ2-1; 8 bases line up with TRBD2. This CDR3 region has 13 residues. V lost 4 bases and J lost 9; bases outside the gene matches: 5. Here the CDR3 reads CASSSAGGGEQFF. For the CDR3, the DNA is TGTGCCAGCAGTTCGGCGGGAGGTGGTGAGCAGTTCTTC.

The chain recombines TRBV7-3 with TRBJ2-1, with 9 nucleotides matching TRBD2. Germline CDR1 is SGHTA and CDR2 is FQGTGA. This CDR3 region has 14 residues. With 6 bases clipped from V and 4 bases from J, the junction kept 4 bases outside the gene matches. The CDR3 sequence: CASRASGTYNEQFF. The CDR3 DNA sequence: TGTGCCAGCAGGGCTAGCGGGACGTACAATGAGCAGTTCTTC.

The V gene is TRBV28, the J gene TRBJ1-1, with D maybe TRBD1 (5 bases). The CDR3 loop spans 15 amino acids. Germline loops: CDR1 MDHEN, CDR2 SYDVKM. V shed 3 bases and J shed 3 bases, with 14 bases lying between them. This CDR3 is CASSFAGRGYTEAFF. DNA for the CDR3: TGTGCCAGCAGTTTCGCGGGGCGGGGATACACTGAAGCTTTCTTT. Full variable domain (rest looked up from reference TRBV28 and TRBJ1-1): DVKVTQSSRYLVKRTGEKVFLECVQDMDHENMFWYRQDPGLGLRLIYFSYDVKMKEKGDIPEGYSVSREKKERFSLILESASTNQTSMYLCASSFAGRGYTEAFFGQGTRLTVV.